The sequence of this T cell receptor beta chain was determined in a study of T-cell memory formation after mild COVID-19. About the study: Largely, the TCR clusters proved donor specific. Notes on the study in general: Contracting clones localized mainly to CM and EM when CD4+ and mainly to EMRA when CD8+.

A remark on this clonotype: Its matching antigen is unknown.

Barcoded TCR alpha and TCR beta cDNA libraries with UMIs came from 5'RACE using constant-segment primers. TCRdb re-analysed the 5' RACE reads in MiXCR, keeping a single row per CDR3 protein. This sample has about 84,000 distinct CDR3 sequences, with roughly 14% found just once. CDR3 length equals 17 residues. CDR1 and CDR2 (germline): LGHDT, YNNKEL (reference sequence). V lost 4 bases to trimming and J lost 2 bases; unmatched junction nucleotides: 6. The sample taken for sequencing was PBMCs or a T cell subset sorted from them (not recorded which). The V and J genes are TRBV3-1 and TRBJ2-3; 13 bases agree with TRBD2. This TCR was sampled from an adult woman who had mild COVID-19 (a few samples of this study predate the infection). Cell type and time point are not known. DNA for the CDR3: TGTGCCAGCAGCCCACGGACTAGCGGGGGATACACAGATACGCAGTATTTT. It specifies CASSPRTSGGYTDTQYF.